What follows are 19 T cell receptor beta chains derived from one specimen sequenced in a study of cytomegalovirus exposure and HLA in healthy donors. The primer mix had 60 Vbeta and 13 Jbeta primers. Generated by immunoSEQ multiplex PCR, the TCRdb table keeps only in-frame clones and is missing some. The profile covers about 160,000 clones, with about 80% appearing a single time and around 1.5% taken by the ten largest. Sequenced material: PBMCs. These receptors were taken from a girl between 5 and 17 years old in good health and CMV-seropositive.

The chain carries TRBV30 and TRBJ2-1; perhaps TRBD2 as D (5 bases). V was shortened by 0 bases and J by 13 bases, with 16 bases between the two germline ends. In germline, CDR1 is GTSNPN, CDR2 SVGIG (reference sequence). This CDR3 is 13 amino acids long. The CDR3 nucleotides are TGTGCCTGGAGTGTCGGGGATCTCGATGGTCAGTTCTTC. Translating it yields CAWSVGDLDGQFF.

Only a few counts were recorded for this clone. V is TRBV6-4 and J is TRBJ2-1; TRBD1 agrees at 9 bases. V was clipped by 2 bases and J by 3 bases; unmatched bases: 5. Germline V gene lookup returns CDR1 MRHNA and CDR2 SNTAGT. This CDR3 region has 16 residues. This CDR3 reads CASSDTPGQGYNEQFF. Here the CDR3 DNA reads TGTGCCAGCAGTGACACCCCGGGACAGGGCTACAATGAGCAGTTCTTC.

This clone was seen a few times. The chain couples TRBV5-1 to TRBJ2-2; D is perhaps TRBD1 (5 bases). V was trimmed by 4 bases and J by 9 bases, leaving 19 bases between them. CDR3 length equals 15 residues. Germline V lookup: CDR1 SGHRS, CDR2 YFSETQ. The CDR3 region has the DNA TGCGCCAGCAGCGTAGTGGACACGTACAGCTGGGAGCTGTTTTTT. It is translated as CASSVVDTYSWELFF. Full variable domain (outside the CDR3, taken from reference TRBV5-1 and TRBJ2-2): KAGVTQTPRYLIKTRGQQVTLSCSPISGHRSVSWYQQTPGQGLQFLFEYFSETQRNKGNFPGRFSGRQFSNSRSEMNVSTLELGDSALYLCASSVVDTYSWELFFGEGSRLTVL.

The chain joins TRBV11-3 to TRBJ2-1, with D possibly matching TRBD2 (6 bases). The CDR3 sequence is 14 residues long. Trimming shortened V by 3 bases and J by 8 bases, and 14 bases separated the two germline ends. Germline loops: CDR1 SGHNT, CDR2 YENEEA. CDR3 protein: CASSLGREAYEQFF. CDR3 coding DNA: TGTGCCAGCAGCTTGGGCAGGGAGGCGTATGAGCAGTTCTTC.

The chain carries TRBV28 and TRBJ2-7, with 10 bases aligning to TRBD1. Germline trimming cut 8 bases from V and 4 bases from J; bases unmatched to any gene: 8. There are 14 residues in the CDR3. In germline, CDR1 is MDHEN, CDR2 SYDVKM. The CDR3 region is CASFEGTGAYEQYF. CDR3 DNA sequence: TGTGCCAGCTTCGAGGGGACAGGGGCATACGAGCAGTACTTC.

The chain combines TRBV4-1 with TRBJ2-2, with D possibly TRBD2 on 5 matching bases. V was shortened by 1 base and J by 4 bases, with 10 bases between the two germline ends. CDR1 and CDR2 from the germline V gene are MGHRA and YSYEKL. The CDR3 has 15 residues. CDR3 residues: CASSQGTECTGELFF. CDR3 nucleotide sequence: TGCGCCAGCAGCCAAGGGACTGAATGCACCGGGGAGCTGTTTTTT.

The chain employs TRBV10-1 and TRBJ2-3; no definite D call. There are 14 residues in the CDR3. In germline, CDR1 is WNHNN, CDR2 SYGVQD (reference sequence). Trimming pared 3 bases from V and 2 bases from J, leaving 9 bases between. DNA of the CDR3: TGCGCCAGCAGTGAACCCGACTCCACAGATACGCAGTATTTT. Protein: CASSEPDSTDTQYF.

This clone came up once. This chain joins TRBV5-4 and TRBJ2-1, with unresolved D. The CDR3 is made up of 13 amino acids. Looked up from germline, CDR1 is SGHNT and CDR2 is YYREEE (reference sequence). V lost 1 base, J lost 8 bases, and 10 bases lay in between. The CDR3 sequence: CASSLWASDEQFF. CDR3 nucleotide sequence: TGTGCCAGCAGCTTGTGGGCCTCGGATGAGCAGTTCTTC.

The chain recombines TRBV28 with TRBJ2-2, with D unclear. The CDR3 totals 13 residues. CDR1 and CDR2 (germline): MDHEN, SYDVKM. The V and J ends lost 4 bases and 2 bases respectively, with 5 bases between them. The CDR3, as DNA: TGTGCCAGCAGTTCGAGAAACACCGGGGAGCTGTTTTTT. Translation gives CASSSRNTGELFF. The full variable domain, in which reference TRBV28 and TRBJ2-2 provide the parts outside the CDR3, is DVKVTQSSRYLVKRTGEKVFLECVQDMDHENMFWYRQDPGLGLRLIYFSYDVKMKEKGDIPEGYSVSREKKERFSLILESASTNQTSMYLCASSSRNTGELFFGEGSRLTVL.

The V and J genes are TRBV27 and TRBJ2-7; a weak D match, TRBD2 (6 bases). V was trimmed by 2 bases and J by 3 bases, leaving 20 bases between them. The CDR3 sequence is 17 residues long. From germline, CDR1 is MNHEY and CDR2 SMNVEV (reference sequence). For the CDR3, the DNA is TGTGCCAGCAGTTTACTACCCCCATCGGGGACTCTCTACGAGCAGTACTTC. Protein product: CASSLLPPSGTLYEQYF.

V and J are TRBV6-1 and TRBJ2-7, with D perhaps TRBD1 (5 bases). This CDR3 is built from 12 residues. The V end lost 6 bases, the J end lost 7 bases, and 13 bases lay between the germline ends. Germline loops: CDR1 MNHNS, CDR2 SASEGT. In DNA form, the CDR3 reads TGTGCCAGCAGGGACAAATTAAGGGAGCAGTACTTC. It specifies CASRDKLREQYF.

V gene TRBV9 combines with J gene TRBJ2-1, with a tentative D call TRBD2 (5 bases). The CDR3 length is 17 residues. Germline V gene sequence: CDR1 SGDLS, CDR2 YYNGEE. Trimming stripped 0 bases from V and 8 bases from J, with 21 bases between. The CDR3 reads CASSVVGGREGIDEQFF. CDR3 nucleotide sequence: TGTGCCAGCAGCGTAGTGGGTGGACGAGAGGGTATAGATGAGCAGTTCTTC.

This clone was picked up one time. In nucleotides, the CDR3 is TGTGCCATCAGACGGACAGGGAACGATCAGCCCCAGCATTTT. Amino acids: CAIRRTGNDQPQHF. The rearrangement joins TRBV10-3 to TRBJ1-5; 8 nucleotides align to TRBD1. CDR1 is ENHRY and CDR2 is SYGVKD in the germline V gene. J lost 5 bases, V lost 6 bases, and 6 bases had no gene match. CDR3 length equals 14 residues.

The gene calls are TRBV4-1 and TRBJ2-1; 8 nucleotides agree with TRBD2. V gave up 4 bases and J gave up 7 bases; unmatched junction bases: 6. Germline V gene sequence: CDR1 MGHRA, CDR2 YSYEKL. The length of the CDR3 is 14 residues. In DNA form, the CDR3 reads TGCGCCAGCAGCCGACCTGGCGGGAGGAATGAGCAGTTCTTC. This translates into CASSRPGGRNEQFF.

This sequence joins TRBV7-6 and TRBJ1-1; tentative D call: TRBD1 (6 bases). CDR1 is SGHVS and CDR2 is FNYEAQ in the germline V gene. This CDR3 region has 16 residues. V lost 3 bases to trimming and J lost 1 base, with 15 bases between them. The CDR3 DNA sequence: TGTGCCAGCAGCTTTACCTGGACAGAACCGAACACTGAAGCTTTCTTT. This translates into CASSFTWTEPNTEAFF.

J is TRBJ1-1 and V is TRBV2; 8 bases map to TRBD1. The V and J ends lost 7 bases and 4 bases, in that order; junction bases with no gene match: 8. The germline V gene encodes CDR1 SNHLY and CDR2 FYNNEI. The CDR3 runs to 14 residues. The CDR3 protein is CASTETGAGTEAFF. CDR3 DNA: TGTGCCAGCACGGAGACAGGGGCTGGCACTGAAGCTTTCTTT.

The chain has TRBV6-5 and TRBJ2-1, with no clear D. The CDR3 extends over 15 amino acids. The ends were cut back, 4 bases at V and 0 bases at J, with 10 bases in the middle. Germline CDR1 is MNHEY and CDR2 is SVGAGI. Here the CDR3 reads CASSSLPSSYNEQFF. CDR3 coding DNA: TGTGCCAGCAGTTCACTCCCTAGCTCCTACAATGAGCAGTTCTTC.

This clone appeared a single time. This chain uses TRBV4-1 with TRBJ2-7; 8 positions match TRBD2. The CDR3 is 14 amino acids. Trimming at V came to 2 bases and at J to 11 bases, leaving 11 bases not matched to a gene. Germline V lookup: CDR1 MGHRA, CDR2 YSYEKL. The CDR3 DNA follows: TGCGCCAGCAGCCAAATCGGGGGGGCGAACGTGGAGTACTTC. Its protein product is CASSQIGGANVEYF.

V is TRBV6-1 and J is TRBJ1-3; TRBD1 aligns across 10 bases. This CDR3 has 15 amino acids. The trim removed 5 bases at V and 6 bases at J, leaving 7 bases unmatched. Germline V lookup: CDR1 MNHNS, CDR2 SASEGT. For the CDR3, the DNA is TGTGCCAGCAGTCGAACCGGGACAGGGGTAAACACCATATATTTT. Translating gives CASSRTGTGVNTIYF.